Below, one T cell receptor beta chain is given with its context. Trimming removed 4 bases from V and 4 bases from J; junction bases left unmatched: 9. Per the germline V gene, CDR1 is LGHDT and CDR2 is YNNKEL (reference sequence). This CDR3 is 17 amino acids long. These data come from a study of blood T cell repertoires in COVID-19. Background on the study: Italy, Spain and the United States were the sources of the convalescent and acute COVID-19 samples. In each case, the material was cDNA or gDNA derived from T cells, B-cell-depleted T cells, or PBMCs.

The protocol was immunoSEQ multiplex PCR, while the TCRdb copy is restricted to in-frame clones and leaves out a portion. The sample holds about 180,000 clones; 70% to 90% are singletons and the top ten take roughly 11%. The material sequenced was peripheral blood. The chain combines TRBV3-1 (or the pseudogene TRBV3-2) with TRBJ2-2; 10 positions agree with TRBD2. The sequence was obtained from a human donor with active or convalescent COVID-19. The donor label of this sample is uncertain. Here the CDR3 reads CASSPPRTSGSTGELFF. DNA for the CDR3: TGTGCCAGCAGCCCGCCGCGGACTAGCGGAAGCACCGGGGAGCTGTTTTTT.